The sequence of this TCR beta chain was determined in a study of blood T cell repertoires in COVID-19. The wider study: The analysed material was cDNA or gDNA that came from T cells, B-cell-depleted T cells, or PBMCs.

Profiling relied on immunoSEQ multiplex PCR, and the TCRdb table lists in-frame clones only, not all of them. The data contain more than 70,000 clones, around 84% of them singletons. The CDR3 has 15 residues. Losses at the gene ends were 6 bases for V and 0 bases for J; bases not matched to a gene: 5. Germline lookup yields CDR1 LNHDA and CDR2 SQIVND (reference sequence). The V and J genes are TRBV19 and TRBJ2-4; 7 nucleotides agree with TRBD1. Sequencing was carried out using peripheral blood. The sequence derives from a woman of 80 years or more in a cohort sampled during active or convalescent COVID-19. Here the CDR3 DNA reads TGTGCCAGTAGCGGACAGGTCCTAGCCAAAAACATTCAGTACTTC. Translating it yields CASSGQVLAKNIQYF.